This TCR beta chain emerged from a study of cytomegalovirus exposure and HLA in healthy donors. Trimming pared 4 bases from V and 5 bases from J, leaving 21 bases between. CDR3 length: 16 residues. Germline lookup yields CDR1 SGDLS and CDR2 YYNGEE. Findings and caveats of the study: DRB1 had the most TCR associations and HLA-C the fewest, a later analysis found, with rates varying by HLA locus.

Everyone who donated was a healthy bone marrow donor. This clone turned up a few times. The antigen is not known. Primers included in the PCR were 60 Vbeta and 13 Jbeta primers. In the study's own analysis: Counted up in a later analysis, unique TCR beta chains came to around 80 million, with 9.5 million to 13 million shared. The repertoire was sequenced with immunoSEQ multiplex PCR; TCRdb's copy has only in-frame clones and lacks some. That table furnishes V, J and clone size, whereas the DNA furnished D and trimming. The sample contains 110,000 or so clones, around 77% of which appear only once. The chain employs TRBV9 and TRBJ2-5; D may be TRBD1 (5 bases). This receptor was obtained from a woman aged 25 to 39 in good health and CMV-seropositive. The material sequenced was PBMCs. CDR3 DNA: TGTGCCAGCAGCCCCGCAGGAGACAGCCTCGCGGAGACCCAGTACTTC. Translating it yields CASSPAGDSLAETQYF.